The TCR beta chain under discussion was sequenced for a study of cytomegalovirus exposure and HLA in healthy donors. This CDR3 comprises 14 residues. The ends were cut back, 6 bases at V and 1 base at J, with 12 bases in the middle. Germline-derived CDR1 and CDR2 are SGHAT and FQNNGV. Use of 60 Vbeta and 13 Jbeta primers characterized the PCR. Profiled with immunoSEQ multiplex PCR; TCRdb holds only in-frame clones, not every one. The data show about 160,000 clones, 65% to 85% seen once. The V gene is TRBV11-2, the J gene TRBJ2-5; D might be TRBD2 (6 bases). The sequenced sample was PBMCs. The sequence was collected from a woman aged 40-49 years in good health and CMV-seropositive. For the CDR3, the DNA is TGTGCCAGCAGGCGGGGTGGCACCCAAGAGACCCAGTACTTC. This codes for CASRRGGTQETQYF.